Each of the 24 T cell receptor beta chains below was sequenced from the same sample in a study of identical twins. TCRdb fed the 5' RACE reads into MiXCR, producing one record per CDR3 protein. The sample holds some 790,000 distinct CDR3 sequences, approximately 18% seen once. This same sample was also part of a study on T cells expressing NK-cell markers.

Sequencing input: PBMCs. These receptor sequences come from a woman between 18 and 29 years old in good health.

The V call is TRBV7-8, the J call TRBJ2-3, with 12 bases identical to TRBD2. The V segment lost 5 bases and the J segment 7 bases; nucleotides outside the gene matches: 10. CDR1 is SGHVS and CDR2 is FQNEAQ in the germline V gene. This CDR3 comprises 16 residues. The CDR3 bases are TGTGCCAGCAGCCCCTGGCTAGCGGGGGGGGAGTATACGCAGTATTTT. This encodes CASSPWLAGGEYTQYF. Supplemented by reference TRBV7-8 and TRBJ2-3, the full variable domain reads GAGVSQSPRYKVAKRGQDVALRCDPISGHVSLFWYQQALGQGPEFLTYFQNEAQLDKSGLPSDRFFAERPEGSVSTLKIQRTQQEDSAVYLCASSPWLAGGEYTQYFGPGTRLTVL.

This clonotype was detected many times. In DNA form, the CDR3 reads TGTGCCAGCAGTCCCTCGGGGCCCCTAATAGGGGAGCAGTACTTC. It translates to CASSPSGPLIGEQYF. This chain uses TRBV12-3 or TRBV12-4 with TRBJ2-7; TRBD1 or TRBD2 may be the D gene (5 bases each). Deletions cut 5 bases from V and 7 bases from J, with 21 bases between. This CDR3 spans 15 amino acids.

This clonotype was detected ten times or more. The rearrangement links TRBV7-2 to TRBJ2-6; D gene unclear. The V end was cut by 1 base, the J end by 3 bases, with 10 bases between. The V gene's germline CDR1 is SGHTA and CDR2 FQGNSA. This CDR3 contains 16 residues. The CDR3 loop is CASSLVTAFGANVLTF. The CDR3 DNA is TGTGCCAGCAGCTTAGTTACCGCGTTTGGGGCCAACGTCCTGACTTTC.

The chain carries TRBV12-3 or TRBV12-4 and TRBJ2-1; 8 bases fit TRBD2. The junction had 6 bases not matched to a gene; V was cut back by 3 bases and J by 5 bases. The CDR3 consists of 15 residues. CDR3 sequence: CASSLTRGDHNEQFF. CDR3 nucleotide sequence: TGTGCCAGCAGTTTGACGCGGGGGGACCACAATGAGCAGTTCTTC.

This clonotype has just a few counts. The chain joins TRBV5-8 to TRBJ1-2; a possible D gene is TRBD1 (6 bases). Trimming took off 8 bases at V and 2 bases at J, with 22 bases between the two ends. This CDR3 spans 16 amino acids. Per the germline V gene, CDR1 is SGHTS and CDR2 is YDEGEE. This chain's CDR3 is CASAIGTPASNYGYTF. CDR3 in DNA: TGTGCCAGTGCAATTGGGACACCAGCGTCCAACTATGGCTACACCTTC. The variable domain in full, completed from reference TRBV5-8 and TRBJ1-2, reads EAGVTQSPTHLIKTRGQQATLRCSPISGHTSVYWYQQALGLGLQFLLWYDEGEERNRGNFPPRFSGRQFPNYSSELNVNALELEDSALYLCASAIGTPASNYGYTFGSGTRLTVV.

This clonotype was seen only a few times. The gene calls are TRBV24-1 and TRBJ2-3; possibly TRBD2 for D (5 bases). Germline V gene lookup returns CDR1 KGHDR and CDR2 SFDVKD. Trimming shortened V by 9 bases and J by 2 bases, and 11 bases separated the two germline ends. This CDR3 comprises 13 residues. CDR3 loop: CATGESNTDTQYF. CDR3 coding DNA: TGTGCCACCGGGGAGAGTAACACAGATACGCAGTATTTT.

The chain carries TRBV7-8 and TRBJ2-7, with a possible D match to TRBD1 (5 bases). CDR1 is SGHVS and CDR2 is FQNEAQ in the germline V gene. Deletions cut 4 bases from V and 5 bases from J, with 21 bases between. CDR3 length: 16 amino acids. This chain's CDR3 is CASSYTFRGSIDEQYF. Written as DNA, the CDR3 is TGTGCCAGCAGCTACACCTTTAGGGGTAGCATCGACGAGCAGTACTTC.

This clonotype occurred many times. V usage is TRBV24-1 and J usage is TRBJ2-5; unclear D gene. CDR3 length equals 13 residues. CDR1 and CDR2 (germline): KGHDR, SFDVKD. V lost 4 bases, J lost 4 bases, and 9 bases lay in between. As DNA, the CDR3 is TGTGCCACCAGTGACATTTACGGAGAGACCCAGTACTTC. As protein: CATSDIYGETQYF.

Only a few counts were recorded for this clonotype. CDR3 residues: CSVHGTGELFF. The CDR3 nucleotides are TGCAGCGTTCACGGCACCGGGGAGCTGTTTTTT. The gene calls are TRBV29-1 and TRBJ2-2; D is ambiguous. Germline V gives CDR1 SQVTM, CDR2 ANQGSEA. The CDR3 sequence is 11 residues long. V lost 5 bases to trimming and J lost 4 bases, with 5 bases between them.

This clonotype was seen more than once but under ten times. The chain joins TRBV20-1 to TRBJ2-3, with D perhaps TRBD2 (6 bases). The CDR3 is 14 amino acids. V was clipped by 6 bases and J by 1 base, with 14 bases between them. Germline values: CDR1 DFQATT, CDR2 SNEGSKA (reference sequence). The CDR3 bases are TGCAGTGCGCGCGGACTACGGGGCACAGATACGCAGTATTTT. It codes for CSARGLRGTDTQYF.

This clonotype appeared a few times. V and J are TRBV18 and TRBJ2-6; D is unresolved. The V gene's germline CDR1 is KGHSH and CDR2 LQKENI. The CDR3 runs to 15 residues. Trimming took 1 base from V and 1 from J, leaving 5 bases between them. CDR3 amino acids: CASSPLISGANVLTF. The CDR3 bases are TGTGCCAGCTCACCACTTATATCTGGGGCCAACGTCCTGACTTTC.

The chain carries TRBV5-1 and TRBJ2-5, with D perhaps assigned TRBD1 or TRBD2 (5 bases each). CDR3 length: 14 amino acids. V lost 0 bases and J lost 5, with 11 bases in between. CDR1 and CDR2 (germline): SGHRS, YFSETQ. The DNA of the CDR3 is TGCGCCAGCAGCTTGGTTGGGGGAGACGAGACCCAGTACTTC. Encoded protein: CASSLVGGDETQYF.

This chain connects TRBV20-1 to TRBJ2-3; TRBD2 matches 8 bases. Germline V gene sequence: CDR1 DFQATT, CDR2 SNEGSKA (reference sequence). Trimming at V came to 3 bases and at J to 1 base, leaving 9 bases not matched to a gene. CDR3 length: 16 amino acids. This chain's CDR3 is CSASRAGVGGTDTQYF. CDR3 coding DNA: TGCAGTGCTAGTCGAGCGGGAGTTGGGGGCACAGATACGCAGTATTTT.

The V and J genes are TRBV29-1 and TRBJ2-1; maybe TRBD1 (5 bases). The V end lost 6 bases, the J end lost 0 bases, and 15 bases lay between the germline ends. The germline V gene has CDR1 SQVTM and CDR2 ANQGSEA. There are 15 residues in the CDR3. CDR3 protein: CSVSWGGLSYNEQFF. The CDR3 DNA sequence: TGCAGCGTCTCCTGGGGCGGCCTCTCCTACAATGAGCAGTTCTTC.

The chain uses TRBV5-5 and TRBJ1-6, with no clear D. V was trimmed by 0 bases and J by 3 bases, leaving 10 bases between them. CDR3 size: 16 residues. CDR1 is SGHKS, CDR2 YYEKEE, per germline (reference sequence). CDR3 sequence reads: CASSLVGRIYNSPLHF. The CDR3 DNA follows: TGTGCCAGCAGCTTGGTGGGTCGAATCTATAATTCACCCCTCCACTTT.

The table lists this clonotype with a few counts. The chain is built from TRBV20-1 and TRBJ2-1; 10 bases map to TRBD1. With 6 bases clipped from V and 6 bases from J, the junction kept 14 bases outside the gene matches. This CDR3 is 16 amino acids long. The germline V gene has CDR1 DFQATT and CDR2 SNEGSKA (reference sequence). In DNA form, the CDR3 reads TGCAGTGCCCCCCCCATCAGTCGGACAGGGGGCAATGAGCAGTTCTTC. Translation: CSAPPISRTGGNEQFF.

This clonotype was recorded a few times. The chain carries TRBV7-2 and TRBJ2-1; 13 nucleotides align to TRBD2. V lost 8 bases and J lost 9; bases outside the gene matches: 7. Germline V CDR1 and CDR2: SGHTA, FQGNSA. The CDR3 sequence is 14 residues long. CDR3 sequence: CASRRTSGSGEQFF. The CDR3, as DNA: TGTGCCAGCCGCCGGACTAGCGGGAGCGGTGAGCAGTTCTTC.

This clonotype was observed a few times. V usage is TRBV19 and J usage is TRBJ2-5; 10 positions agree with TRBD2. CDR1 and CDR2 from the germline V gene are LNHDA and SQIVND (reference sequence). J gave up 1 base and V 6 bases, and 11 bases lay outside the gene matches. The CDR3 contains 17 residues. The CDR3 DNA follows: TGTGCCAGTAGACTATCCGCTAGCGGGAGAAGCCAAGAGACCCAGTACTTC. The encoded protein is CASRLSASGRSQETQYF.

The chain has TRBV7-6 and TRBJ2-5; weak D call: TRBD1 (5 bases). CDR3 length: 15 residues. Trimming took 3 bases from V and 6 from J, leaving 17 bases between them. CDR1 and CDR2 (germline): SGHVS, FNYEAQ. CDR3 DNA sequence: TGTGCCAGCAGCTTTCTTCCCATGACAGTTCAGACCCAGTACTTC. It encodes CASSFLPMTVQTQYF.

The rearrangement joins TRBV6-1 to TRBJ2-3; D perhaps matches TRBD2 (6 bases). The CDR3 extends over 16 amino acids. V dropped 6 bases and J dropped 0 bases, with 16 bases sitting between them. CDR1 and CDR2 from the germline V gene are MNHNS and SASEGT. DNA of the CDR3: TGTGCCAGCAGGGACCCGCGGGGAGCTAGCACAGATACGCAGTATTTT. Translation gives CASRDPRGASTDTQYF.

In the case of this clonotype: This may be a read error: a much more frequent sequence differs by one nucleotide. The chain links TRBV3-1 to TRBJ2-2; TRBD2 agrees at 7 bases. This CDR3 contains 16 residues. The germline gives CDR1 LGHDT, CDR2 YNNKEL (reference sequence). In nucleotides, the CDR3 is TGTGCCAGCAGCCAAGAGAGGACTAGAGGGACCGGGGAGCCGTTTTTT. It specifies CASSQERTRGTGEPFF.

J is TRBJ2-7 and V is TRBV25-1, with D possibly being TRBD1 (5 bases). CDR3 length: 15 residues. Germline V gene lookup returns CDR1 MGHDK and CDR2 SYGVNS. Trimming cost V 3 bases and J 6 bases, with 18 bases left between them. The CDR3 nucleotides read TGTGCCAGCAGTGACTATCTCCCAGGGCACGCCGAGCAGTACTTC. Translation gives CASSDYLPGHAEQYF.

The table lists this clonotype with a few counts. The CDR3 is CASSRRGTSPRNEQFF. CDR3 DNA sequence: TGCGCCAGCAGCCGGAGAGGGACTAGCCCGCGCAATGAGCAGTTCTTC. The J gene is TRBJ2-1, the V gene TRBV5-1, with TRBD2 matching over 9 bases. CDR3 length: 16 residues. Trimming removed 4 bases from V and 6 bases from J; junction bases left unmatched: 11. Germline lookup yields CDR1 SGHRS and CDR2 YFSETQ.

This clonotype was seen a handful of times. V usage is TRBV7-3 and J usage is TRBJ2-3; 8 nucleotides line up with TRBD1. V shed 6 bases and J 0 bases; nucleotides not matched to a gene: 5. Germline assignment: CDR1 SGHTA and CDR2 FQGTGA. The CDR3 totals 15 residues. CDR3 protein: CASRMTGASTDTQYF. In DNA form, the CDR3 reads TGTGCCAGCAGGATGACAGGGGCTAGCACAGATACGCAGTATTTT.